This T cell receptor beta chain was documented in a study of blood T cell repertoires in COVID-19. The wider study: The United States, Italy and Spain supplied acute and convalescent COVID-19 samples.

The germline V gene encodes CDR1 SGDLS and CDR2 YYNGEE. Trimming left V 1 base short and J 1 base short, with 8 bases between. This CDR3 region has 14 residues. Clinical history as reported by participants underpinned cohort assignment. Original processing notes: Estimates of nucleated cell counts were drawn from the amplification of reference gene primers. This table comes from immunoSEQ multiplex PCR, and its TCRdb copy is limited to in-frame clones, with some not included. V and J calls and clone size are those listed in that table; D and trimming were worked out from the DNA. The sample carries about 300,000 clones, 90% recorded once.

V usage is TRBV9 and J usage is TRBJ2-5, with a weak D call TRBD2 (6 bases). This sequence was found in a woman aged 18-29 years with acute COVID-19. The sequenced material came from PBMCs or T cells enriched from blood (not recorded which). CDR3: CASSVYGGQETQYF. DNA of the CDR3: TGTGCCAGCAGCGTATACGGGGGCCAAGAGACCCAGTACTTC.